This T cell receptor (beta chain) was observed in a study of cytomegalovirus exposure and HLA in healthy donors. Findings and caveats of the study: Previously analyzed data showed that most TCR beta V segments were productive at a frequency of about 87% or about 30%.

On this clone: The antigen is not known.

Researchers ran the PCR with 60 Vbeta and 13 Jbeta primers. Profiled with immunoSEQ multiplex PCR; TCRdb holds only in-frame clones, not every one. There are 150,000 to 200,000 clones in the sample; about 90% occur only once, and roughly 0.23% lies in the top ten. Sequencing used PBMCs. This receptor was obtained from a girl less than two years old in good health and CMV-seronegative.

In DNA form, the CDR3 reads TGTGCCAGCAGCTCGGGGGACCAGACCGAGCAGTACTTC. This translates into CASSSGDQTEQYF. The chain has TRBV7-3 and TRBJ2-7; D is possibly TRBD2 (6 bases). The germline V gene has CDR1 SGHTA and CDR2 FQGTGA. The CDR3 has 13 residues. The V and J ends lost 4 bases and 6 bases respectively, with 13 bases between them.